This T cell receptor beta chain comes out of a study of blood T cell repertoires in COVID-19. Original analysis: Nucleated cell number was recorded as an estimate derived from reference gene primer amplification. Using immunoSEQ multiplex PCR, the repertoire was profiled, and TCRdb retains in-frame clones only, with some absent. V and J calls and clone size are given by that table; D and trimming were obtained from the DNA. The sample records roughly 220,000 clones, 75% to 85% being singletons. Cohort assignment relied on participant-reported clinical history. The CDR3 extends over 13 amino acids. In germline, CDR1 is MNHEY, CDR2 SMNVEV (reference sequence). The V and J ends lost 5 bases and 10 bases respectively, with 14 bases between them.

Sequencing used PBMCs or T cells enriched from blood (not recorded which). The V and J genes are TRBV27 and TRBJ1-4; D is possibly TRBD1 (5 bases). The TCR sequence derives from a man younger than 45 with acute COVID-19. The CDR3 DNA is TGTGCCAGCAGTGGGGCACCTTATGCAAAACTGTTTTTT. It translates to CASSGAPYAKLFF.